This T cell receptor (beta chain) was recovered during a study of blood T cell repertoires in COVID-19. V gave up 4 bases and J gave up 6 bases; unmatched junction bases: 6. The CDR3 loop spans 14 amino acids. The germline CDR1 and CDR2 sequences are SGHNT and YYREEE (reference sequence). Only in-frame clones appear in the TCRdb table, and some are missing; sequencing was by immunoSEQ multiplex PCR. The sample contains around 160,000 clones, around four fifths of which appear only once. Material: peripheral blood. The chain couples TRBV5-4 to TRBJ1-1; 10 bases match TRBD1. The receptor comes from a woman between 40 and 50 years old with active or convalescent COVID-19. The CDR3 DNA is TGTGCCAGCAGCCTCCGGGACAGGGGCCCTGAAGCTTTCTTT. This gives the protein CASSLRDRGPEAFF.